Given below is one T cell receptor (beta chain) in context. PCR involved 60 Vbeta and 13 Jbeta primers. Measured with immunoSEQ multiplex PCR; TCRdb has only the in-frame clones, and not every one. This table holds about 180,000 clones, around 80% found once. Germline CDR1 is MGHRA and CDR2 is YSYEKL. The V end lost 8 bases, the J end lost 0 bases, and 20 bases lay between the germline ends. The CDR3 consists of 16 residues. These data are taken from a study of cytomegalovirus exposure and HLA in healthy donors. The source is a man aged 18 to 30 in good health and CMV-seronegative. The chain uses TRBV4-1 and TRBJ2-7; D might be TRBD2 (6 bases). Sequencing input: PBMCs. The CDR3 DNA is TGCGCCAGCCGCTCAAGCGTAGCGGTTAGCTCCTACGAGCAGTACTTC. It yields the protein CASRSSVAVSSYEQYF.